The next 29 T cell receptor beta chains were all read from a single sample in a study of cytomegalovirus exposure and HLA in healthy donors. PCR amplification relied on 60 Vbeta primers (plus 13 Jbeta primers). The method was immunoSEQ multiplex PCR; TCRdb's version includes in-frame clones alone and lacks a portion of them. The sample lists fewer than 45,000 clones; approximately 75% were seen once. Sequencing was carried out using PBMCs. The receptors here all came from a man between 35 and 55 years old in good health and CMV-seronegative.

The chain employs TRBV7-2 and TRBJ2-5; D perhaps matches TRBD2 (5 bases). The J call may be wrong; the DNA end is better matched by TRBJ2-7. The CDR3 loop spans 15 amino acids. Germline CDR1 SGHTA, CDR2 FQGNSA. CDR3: CASSLGATWKTEQYF. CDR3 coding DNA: TGTGCCAGCAGCTTGGGAGCAACATGGAAAACCGAGCAGTACTTC.

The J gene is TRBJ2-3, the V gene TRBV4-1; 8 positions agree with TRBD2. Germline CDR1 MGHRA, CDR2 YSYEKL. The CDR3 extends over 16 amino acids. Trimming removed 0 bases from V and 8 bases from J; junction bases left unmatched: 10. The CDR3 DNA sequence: TGCGCCAGCAGCCAAGAACAAGCGGGGGTTTTAGGTACGCAGTATTTT. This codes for CASSQEQAGVLGTQYF.

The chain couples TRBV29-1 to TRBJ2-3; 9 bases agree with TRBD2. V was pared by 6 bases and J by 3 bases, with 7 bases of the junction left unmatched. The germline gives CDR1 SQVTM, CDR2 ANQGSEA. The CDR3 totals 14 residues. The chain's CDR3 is CSVASGGQTDTQYF. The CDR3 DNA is TGCAGCGTCGCGAGCGGGGGGCAGACAGATACGCAGTATTTT.

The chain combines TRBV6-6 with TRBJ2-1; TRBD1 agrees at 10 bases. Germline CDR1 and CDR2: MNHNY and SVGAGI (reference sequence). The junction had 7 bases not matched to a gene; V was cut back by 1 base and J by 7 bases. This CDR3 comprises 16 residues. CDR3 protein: CASSYYLGQGKNEQFF. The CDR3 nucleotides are TGTGCCAGCAGTTACTATCTGGGACAGGGGAAGAATGAGCAGTTCTTC.

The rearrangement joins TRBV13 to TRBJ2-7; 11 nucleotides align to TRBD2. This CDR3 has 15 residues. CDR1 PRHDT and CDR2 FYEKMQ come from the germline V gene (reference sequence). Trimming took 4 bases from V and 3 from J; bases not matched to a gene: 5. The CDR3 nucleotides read TGTGCCAGCAGCTATACTAGCGGGGGCCGCTACGAGCAGTACTTC. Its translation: CASSYTSGGRYEQYF. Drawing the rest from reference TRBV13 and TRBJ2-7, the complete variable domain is AAGVIQSPRHLIKEKRETATLKCYPIPRHDTVYWYQQGPGQDPQFLISFYEKMQSDKGSIPDRFSAQQFSDYHSELNMSSLELGDSALYFCASSYTSGGRYEQYFGPGTRLTVT.

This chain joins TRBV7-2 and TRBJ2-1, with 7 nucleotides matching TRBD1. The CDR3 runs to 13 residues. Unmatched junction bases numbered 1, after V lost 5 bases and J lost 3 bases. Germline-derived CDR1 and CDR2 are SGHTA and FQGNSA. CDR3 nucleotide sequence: TGTGCCAGCAGCCGGGACAGCTACAATGAGCAGTTCTTC. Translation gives CASSRDSYNEQFF.

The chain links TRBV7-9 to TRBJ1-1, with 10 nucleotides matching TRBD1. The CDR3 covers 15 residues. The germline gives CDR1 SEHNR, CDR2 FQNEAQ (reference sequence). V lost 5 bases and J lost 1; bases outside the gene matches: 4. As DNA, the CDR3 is TGTGCCAGCAGCCCCGGGGACAGGGGGAACACTGAAGCTTTCTTT. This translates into CASSPGDRGNTEAFF.

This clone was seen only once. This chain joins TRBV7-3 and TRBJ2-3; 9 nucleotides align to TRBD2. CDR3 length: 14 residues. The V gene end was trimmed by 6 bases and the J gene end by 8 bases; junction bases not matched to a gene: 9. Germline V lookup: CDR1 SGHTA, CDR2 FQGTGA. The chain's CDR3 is CASSRAGGQGTQYF. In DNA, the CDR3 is TGTGCCAGCAGTCGCGCGGGGGGGCAAGGTACGCAGTATTTT. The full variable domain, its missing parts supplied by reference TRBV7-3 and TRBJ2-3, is GAGVSQTPSNKVTEKGKYVELRCDPISGHTALYWYRQSLGQGPEFLIYFQGTGAADDSGLPNDRFFAVRPEGSVSTLKIQRTERGDSAVYLCASSRAGGQGTQYFGPGTRLTVL.

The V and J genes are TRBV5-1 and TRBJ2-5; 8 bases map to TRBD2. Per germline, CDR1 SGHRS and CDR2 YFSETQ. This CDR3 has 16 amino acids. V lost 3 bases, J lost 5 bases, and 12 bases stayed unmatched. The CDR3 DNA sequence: TGCGCCAGCAGCTGGGGAACCGGGGGGGCTTGGGAGACCCAGTACTTC. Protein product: CASSWGTGGAWETQYF.

The CDR3 coding sequence is TGTGCCAGCAGCCCGCCTAGGGGGGGGCCTTTCCACGAGCAGTACTTC. This translates into CASSPPRGGPFHEQYF. The V call is TRBV7-9, the J call TRBJ2-7; tentatively, D is TRBD2 (7 bases). The CDR3 extends over 16 amino acids. Per the germline V gene, CDR1 is SEHNR and CDR2 is FQNEAQ (reference sequence). With 5 bases removed from V and 5 bases from J, the gap between germline ends came to 22 bases.

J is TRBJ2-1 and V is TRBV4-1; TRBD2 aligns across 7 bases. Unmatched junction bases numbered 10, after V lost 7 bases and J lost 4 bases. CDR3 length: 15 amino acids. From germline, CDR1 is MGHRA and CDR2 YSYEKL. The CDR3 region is CASTGGRGDYNEQFF. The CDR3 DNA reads TGCGCCAGCACCGGAGGACGGGGGGATTACAATGAGCAGTTCTTC.

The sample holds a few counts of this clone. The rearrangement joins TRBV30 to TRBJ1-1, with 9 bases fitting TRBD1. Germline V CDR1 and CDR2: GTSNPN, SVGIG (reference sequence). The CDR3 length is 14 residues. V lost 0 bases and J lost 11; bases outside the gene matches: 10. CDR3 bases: TGTGCCTGGAGTGTCCGGACAGGGGCGTTCGGGGCTTTCTTT. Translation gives CAWSVRTGAFGAFF.

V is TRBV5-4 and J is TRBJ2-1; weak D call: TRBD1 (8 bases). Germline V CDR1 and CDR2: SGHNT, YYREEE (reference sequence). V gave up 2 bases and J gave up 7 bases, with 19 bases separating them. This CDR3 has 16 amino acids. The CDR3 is CASSFPNRGGGNEQFF. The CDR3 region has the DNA TGTGCCAGCAGCTTCCCTAACAGGGGGGGAGGGAATGAGCAGTTCTTC.

Written as DNA, the CDR3 is TGTGCCAGCAGCAGACAGGCGGGCTCCTACGAGCAGTACTTC. Translation: CASSRQAGSYEQYF. The chain recombines TRBV6-6 with TRBJ2-5; TRBD1 might be the D (6 bases). The end of the DNA fits TRBJ2-7 better, so the J call may be wrong. The CDR3 is 14 residues long. Germline V gives CDR1 MNHNY, CDR2 SVGAGI (reference sequence).

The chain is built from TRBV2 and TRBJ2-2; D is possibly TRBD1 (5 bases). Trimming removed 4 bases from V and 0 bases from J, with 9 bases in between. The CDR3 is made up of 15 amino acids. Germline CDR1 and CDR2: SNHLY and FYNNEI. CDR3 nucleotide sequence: TGTGCCAGCAGTGTAGGCAGGGCGAACACCGGGGAGCTGTTTTTT. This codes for CASSVGRANTGELFF.

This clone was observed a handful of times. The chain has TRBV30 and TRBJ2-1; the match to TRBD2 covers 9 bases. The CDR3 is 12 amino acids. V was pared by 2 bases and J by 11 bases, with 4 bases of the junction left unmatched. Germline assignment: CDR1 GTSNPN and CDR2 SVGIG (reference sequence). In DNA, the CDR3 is TGTGCCTGGAGTAATAGCGGGGGCCAGCAGTTCTTC. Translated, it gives CAWSNSGGQQFF. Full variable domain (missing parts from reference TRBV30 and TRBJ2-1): SQTIHQWPATLVQPVGSPLSLECTVEGTSNPNLYWYRQAAGRGLQLLFYSVGIGQISSEVPQNLSASRPQDRQFILSSKKLLLSDSGFYLCAWSNSGGQQFFGPGTRLTVL.

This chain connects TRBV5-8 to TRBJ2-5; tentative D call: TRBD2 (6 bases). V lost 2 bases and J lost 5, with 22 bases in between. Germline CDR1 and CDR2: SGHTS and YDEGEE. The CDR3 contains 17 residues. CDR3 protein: CASSFGTGSPNAETQYF. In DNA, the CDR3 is TGTGCCAGCAGCTTTGGTACCGGGAGCCCCAACGCGGAGACCCAGTACTTC.

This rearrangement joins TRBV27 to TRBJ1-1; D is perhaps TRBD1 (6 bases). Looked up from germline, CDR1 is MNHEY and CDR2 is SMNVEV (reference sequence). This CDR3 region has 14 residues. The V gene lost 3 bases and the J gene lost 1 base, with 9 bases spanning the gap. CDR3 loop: CASSFRGQNTEAFF. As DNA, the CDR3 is TGTGCCAGCAGTTTCCGGGGACAGAACACTGAAGCTTTCTTT.

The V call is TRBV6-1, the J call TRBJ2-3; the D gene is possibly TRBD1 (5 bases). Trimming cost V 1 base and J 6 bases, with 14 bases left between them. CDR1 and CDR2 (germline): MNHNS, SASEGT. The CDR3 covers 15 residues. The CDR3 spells CASSEGGSRADTQYF. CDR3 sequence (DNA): TGTGCCAGCAGTGAAGGGGGCAGTCGGGCGGATACGCAGTATTTT.

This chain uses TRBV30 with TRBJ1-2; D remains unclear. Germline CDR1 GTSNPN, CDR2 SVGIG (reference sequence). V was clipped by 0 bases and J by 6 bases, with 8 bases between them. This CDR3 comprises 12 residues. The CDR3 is CAWSVVRNGYTF. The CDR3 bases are TGTGCCTGGAGTGTAGTGCGGAATGGCTACACCTTC.

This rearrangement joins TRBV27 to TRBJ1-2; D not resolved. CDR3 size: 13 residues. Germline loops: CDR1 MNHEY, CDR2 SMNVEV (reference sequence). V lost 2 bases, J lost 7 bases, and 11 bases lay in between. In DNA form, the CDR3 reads TGTGCCAGCAGTTTACACCCCCGCGGTGGCTACACCTTC. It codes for CASSLHPRGGYTF.

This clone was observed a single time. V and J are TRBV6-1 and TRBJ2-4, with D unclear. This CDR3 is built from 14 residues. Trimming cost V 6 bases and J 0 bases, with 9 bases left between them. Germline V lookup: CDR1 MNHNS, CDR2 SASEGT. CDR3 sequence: CASSSLIAKNIQYF. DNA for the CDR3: TGTGCCAGCAGCTCCCTTATAGCCAAAAACATTCAGTACTTC.

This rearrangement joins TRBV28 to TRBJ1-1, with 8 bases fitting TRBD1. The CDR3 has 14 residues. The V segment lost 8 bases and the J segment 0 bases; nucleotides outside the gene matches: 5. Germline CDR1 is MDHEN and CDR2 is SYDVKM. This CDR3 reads CASGRQGMNTEAFF. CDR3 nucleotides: TGTGCCAGCGGGCGACAGGGGATGAACACTGAAGCTTTCTTT.

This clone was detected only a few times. CDR3 sequence (DNA): TGTGCCAGCAGGATAGGACAGGGCACTGAAGCTTTCTTT. It specifies CASRIGQGTEAFF. The genes are TRBV2 and TRBJ1-1, with 8 bases lining up with TRBD1. The CDR3 extends over 13 amino acids. Germline V gene sequence: CDR1 SNHLY, CDR2 FYNNEI. V dropped 6 bases and J dropped 4; count of bases not matched to a gene: 4. Using reference TRBV2 and TRBJ1-1 for the parts outside the CDR3, the full variable domain is EPEVTQTPSHQVTQMGQEVILRCVPISNHLYFYWYRQILGQKVEFLVSFYNNEISEKSEIFDDQFSVERPDGSNFTLKIRSTKLEDSAMYFCASRIGQGTEAFFGQGTRLTVV.

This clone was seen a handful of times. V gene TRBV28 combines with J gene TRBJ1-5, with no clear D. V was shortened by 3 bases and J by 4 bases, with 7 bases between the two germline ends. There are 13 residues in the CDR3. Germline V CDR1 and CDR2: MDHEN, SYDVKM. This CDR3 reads CASSFPQNQPQHF. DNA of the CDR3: TGTGCCAGCAGTTTCCCCCAGAATCAGCCCCAGCATTTT.

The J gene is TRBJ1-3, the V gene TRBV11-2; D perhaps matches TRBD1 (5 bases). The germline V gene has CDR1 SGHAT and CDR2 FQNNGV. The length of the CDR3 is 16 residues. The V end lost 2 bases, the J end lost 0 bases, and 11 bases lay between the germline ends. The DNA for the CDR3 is TGTGCCAGCAGCTTACGACAGCGCGACTCTGGAAACACCATATATTTT. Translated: CASSLRQRDSGNTIYF.

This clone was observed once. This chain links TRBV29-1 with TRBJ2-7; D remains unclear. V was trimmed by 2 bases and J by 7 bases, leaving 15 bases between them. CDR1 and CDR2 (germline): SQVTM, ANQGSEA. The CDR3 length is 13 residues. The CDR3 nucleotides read TGCAGCGTTGAACCGGGTAGGCATGAGGAGCAGTACTTC. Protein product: CSVEPGRHEEQYF.

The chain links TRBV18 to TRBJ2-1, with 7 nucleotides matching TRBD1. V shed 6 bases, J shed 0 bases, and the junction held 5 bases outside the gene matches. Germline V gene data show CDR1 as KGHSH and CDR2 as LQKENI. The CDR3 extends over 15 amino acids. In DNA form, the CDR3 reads TGTGCCAGCTCGCCTACAGGGGTCTCCTACAATGAGCAGTTCTTC. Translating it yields CASSPTGVSYNEQFF.

CDR3 residues: CAWSLGGGSEQFF. CDR3 sequence (DNA): TGTGCCTGGAGTTTGGGGGGAGGCAGTGAGCAGTTCTTC. The chain employs TRBV30 and TRBJ2-1; possibly TRBD2 for D (6 bases). In germline, CDR1 is GTSNPN, CDR2 SVGIG (reference sequence). The CDR3 totals 13 residues. Trimming removed 2 bases at V and 9 bases at J, with 14 bases between.